This entry features one TCR beta chain sequence. In its sample, this clone was seen once. Its antigen target is currently unknown. No much larger clone is present one base from it, and per-base qualities are unavailable. The data originate from a study of blood T cell repertoires in COVID-19 (dated by TCRdb to about 2020). With regard to the full study: The collaborator samples originated in the United States, Italy and Spain and spanned the acute and convalescent phases of COVID-19. The material from the prospective study consisted of cDNA or gDNA derived from T cells, B-cell-depleted T cells, or PBMCs. Deeply sampled blood TCRbeta repertoires from subjects exposed to, actively infected with, or recovered from COVID-19 were included in the dataset. A freely available public database, intended as a resource for researchers studying the immune response to SARS-CoV-2, is where the repertoires were released. The samples were drawn from two sources: the first 160 participants of the ongoing ImmuneRACE study, and over 1,000 subjects contributed by 6 global collaborators. Nearly every sample came with metadata listing a de-identified subject ID, COVID-19 status, age in years and sex. Where available, HLA class I and class II types were obtained from metadata supplied by the sample provider rather than from assay-based typing. Beyond this particular receptor, the publication reports: The quantity of clinical and demographic metadata differed by source and by participant and was supplied without curation.

V is cut by 5 bases and J by 3 bases, and the space between the germline ends is 11 bases. The germline V gene gives CDR1 as SNHLY and CDR2 as FYNNEI. Including the terminal cysteine and phenylalanine, the CDR3 comprises 14 residues. Left in the record is the CDR3 DNA by itself, 42 bases read in frame from the first base. Collaborating institutions collected whole blood in K2EDTA tubes following their own protocols. Collaborator samples were shipped for TCRbeta analysis as frozen whole blood, isolated PBMCs, or DNA extracted from either sample type. TCRbeta CDR3 regions were amplified from genomic DNA using the immunoSEQ Assay, a bias-controlled multiplex PCR. The original methods were these. Within the assay, amplification of reference gene primers was used to estimate how many nucleated cells each sample contained. To quantify the absolute abundance of each unique TCRbeta CDR3 rearrangement, sequence reads were collapsed and filtered. Productive Simpson clonality was computed per sample as the square root of Simpson's diversity index over productive rearrangements. TCRdb stores this immuneACCESS table with in-frame sequences only. Part of the clones is absent; in the studies checked, under half of the shortfall reflects unresolved V genes, and no reason is known for the rest. That table furnishes V, J and clone size, whereas the DNA furnished D and trimming. This sample has 200,000 to 250,000 clones in its table, and about 91% of those were observed once. 4% to 6% of the sample is in the top ten clones.

The specimen sequenced was peripheral blood. The clonotype comes from a woman aged 40 to 50 with acute or convalescent COVID-19. The chain employs TRBV2 and TRBJ1-5; TRBD1 might be the D gene, on 5 matching bases. The nucleotide sequence is given as TGTGCCAGCAGTCCAGGGAAGGTCAATCAGCCCCAGCATTTT. Translated, it reads CASSPGKVNQPQHF.